The clone carrying this T cell receptor beta chain was recorded once. The germline V gene has CDR1 SEHNR and CDR2 FQNEAQ (reference sequence). V gave up 1 base and J gave up 7 bases, with 11 bases separating them. This CDR3 contains 13 residues. This sample is part of a study of Ad26.COV2.S vaccination and SARS-CoV-2 variants. Regarding treatment: around 19 received Ad26.COV2.S at low or high dose, single or two shots; 5 received placebo; per-sample allocation not given. Sampling was done on day 63 after the first vaccine or placebo injection. Produced via immunoSEQ multiplex PCR; TCRdb's table is partial and in-frame only. The repertoire holds roughly 350,000 clones, with 88% as singletons.

The sequencing here drew on peripheral blood, taken in a trial of Ad26.COV2.S vaccine versus placebo. The chain joins TRBV7-9 to TRBJ2-7, with a weak D call TRBD2 (6 bases). The TCR was taken from a person aged 18-65 years who received the Ad26.COV2.S COVID-19 vaccine or a placebo. CDR3 loop: CASSLVEGSEQYF. Written as DNA, the CDR3 is TGTGCCAGCAGCTTAGTGGAGGGGTCAGAGCAGTACTTC.